These 22 T cell receptor beta chains came from one sample sequenced in a study of cytomegalovirus exposure and HLA in healthy donors. 13 Jbeta primers and 60 Vbeta primers were used for the PCR. The table came from immunoSEQ multiplex PCR; TCRdb's copy has only in-frame clones and leaves some out. The sample lists some 150,000 clones; 70% to 90% were seen once. The source material was PBMCs. The receptors here all came from a woman aged 18-29 years in good health and CMV-seronegative.

The rearrangement joins TRBV5-8 to TRBJ1-1; 7 positions agree with TRBD1. With 4 bases clipped from V and 0 bases from J, the junction kept 12 bases outside the gene matches. Germline CDR1 and CDR2: SGHTS and YDEGEE. The CDR3 totals 17 residues. This CDR3 is CASSRLRGHGMNTEAFF. The CDR3 nucleotides read TGTGCCAGCAGCCGGCTTAGGGGGCACGGGATGAACACTGAAGCTTTCTTT.

The chain recombines TRBV9 with TRBJ2-1, with 10 bases identical to TRBD2. Germline V gives CDR1 SGDLS, CDR2 YYNGEE. The CDR3 consists of 19 residues. Trimming at V came to 0 bases and at J to 6 bases, leaving 15 bases not matched to a gene. The CDR3 loop is CASSVVLSSGGWGGNEQFF. The CDR3 DNA is TGTGCCAGCAGCGTAGTTCTTTCTAGCGGGGGCTGGGGTGGCAATGAGCAGTTCTTC.

The chain links TRBV4-2 to TRBJ2-1; D perhaps matches TRBD1 (6 bases). The germline V and J ends were trimmed by 4 bases and 6 bases, with 19 bases remaining between them. CDR1 is LGHNA and CDR2 is YNFKEQ in the germline V gene. The CDR3 extends over 16 amino acids. This CDR3 reads CASSPRGQSWVNEQFF. The CDR3 nucleotides are TGTGCCAGCAGCCCCCGAGGACAGAGTTGGGTCAATGAGCAGTTCTTC.

The chain carries TRBV29-1 and TRBJ2-1; 12 bases line up with TRBD1. This CDR3 region has 12 residues. V was pared by 5 bases and J by 13 bases, with 6 bases of the junction left unmatched. The germline CDR1 and CDR2 sequences are SQVTM and ANQGSEA. As DNA, the CDR3 is TGCAGCGTTCCCGGGACAGGGGGCGTCCAGTTCTTC. This encodes CSVPGTGGVQFF.

The rearrangement joins TRBV30 to TRBJ2-7; 7 nucleotides align to TRBD2. The V gene end was trimmed by 2 bases and the J gene end by 0 bases; junction bases not matched to a gene: 7. The CDR3 consists of 15 residues. Germline CDR1 and CDR2: GTSNPN and SVGIG (reference sequence). Written as DNA, the CDR3 is TGTGCCTGGAGTCCCCCTAGCGGATTCTCCTACGAGCAGTACTTC. Translated, it gives CAWSPPSGFSYEQYF.

In its sample, this clone was seen a few times. Germline and junction disagree at one end, which may indicate a read error. The chain's CDR3 is CSSSPNGREQYF. CDR3 nucleotide sequence: TGTTCCAGCAGCCCGAACGGGAGAGAGCAGTACTTC. V usage is TRBV7-9 and J usage is TRBJ2-7; D is possibly TRBD2 (6 bases). Germline CDR1 and CDR2: SEHNR and FQNEAQ (reference sequence). This CDR3 is 12 amino acids long.

This clone has more than one count but fewer than ten. The rearrangement joins TRBV27 to TRBJ1-2; D remains ambiguous. The CDR3 runs to 15 residues. Germline assignment: CDR1 MNHEY and CDR2 SMNVEV (reference sequence). V lost 2 bases and J 0 bases, leaving 10 bases between the germline ends. CDR3 DNA: TGTGCCAGCAGTTTAAGCAGGCGAGCTAACTATGGCTACACCTTC. Translation: CASSLSRRANYGYTF.

The V gene is TRBV4-3, the J gene TRBJ2-1; 13 bases map to TRBD2. Germline lookup yields CDR1 LGHNA and CDR2 YSLEER. V lost 4 bases, J lost 7 bases, and 10 bases stayed unmatched. The CDR3 spans 17 residues. This CDR3 reads CASSPYGLAGDLNEQFF. The CDR3 coding sequence is TGCGCCAGCAGCCCCTACGGACTAGCGGGAGATCTGAATGAGCAGTTCTTC.

The chain employs TRBV11-1 and TRBJ2-7; TRBD1 matches 12 bases. The CDR3 consists of 14 residues. Trimming took 3 bases from V and 7 from J; bases not matched to a gene: 4. Germline CDR1 reads SGHAT; CDR2 reads FQDESV (reference sequence). The CDR3 region has the DNA TGTGCCAGCAGCTTGGGACAGGGGGCATGGGAGCAGTACTTC. Translated: CASSLGQGAWEQYF.

This CDR3 reads CASSPALVAGGNEQFF. Here the CDR3 DNA reads TGTGCCAGCTCACCGGCACTGGTAGCGGGAGGAAATGAGCAGTTCTTC. The chain has TRBV18 and TRBJ2-1, with 10 bases aligning to TRBD2. The V and J ends lost 3 bases and 7 bases, in that order; junction bases with no gene match: 9. The CDR3 runs 16 residues. Germline CDR1 is KGHSH and CDR2 is LQKENI.

The chain is built from TRBV29-1 and TRBJ2-3; no firm D call. Germline loops: CDR1 SQVTM, CDR2 ANQGSEA. Trimming pared 3 bases from V and 3 bases from J, leaving 22 bases between. This CDR3 contains 17 residues. The CDR3 reads CSVDLVAADVGTDTQYF. In DNA form, the CDR3 reads TGCAGCGTTGACCTAGTCGCAGCCGATGTAGGTACAGATACGCAGTATTTT.

This sequence joins TRBV7-4 and TRBJ2-7; 7 nucleotides match TRBD1. Trimming at V came to 1 base and at J to 5 bases, leaving 11 bases not matched to a gene. CDR3 length: 16 amino acids. The germline gives CDR1 SGHVT, CDR2 SQSDAQ. The CDR3 DNA is TGTGCCAGCAGCTTAGGGAAGAGGTACAGGGGCCACGAGCAGTACTTC. Residues: CASSLGKRYRGHEQYF.

The chain uses TRBV7-2 and TRBJ2-5; 7 bases match TRBD1. V shed 1 base and J 7 bases; nucleotides not matched to a gene: 9. Germline V CDR1 and CDR2: SGHTA, FQGNSA. The CDR3 is 15 amino acids. CDR3 sequence: CASSLGSGQERTQYF. The CDR3 region has the DNA TGTGCCAGCAGCTTAGGCTCAGGACAGGAGAGGACCCAGTACTTC.

The rearrangement joins TRBV6-6 to TRBJ1-3; possibly TRBD1 for D (5 bases). V was clipped by 0 bases and J by 7 bases, with 10 bases between them. Germline CDR1 reads MNHNY; CDR2 reads SVGAGI (reference sequence). This CDR3 has 14 amino acids. The CDR3 DNA sequence: TGTGCCAGCAGTTACTCGAGGGACTGGAACACCATATATTTT. Translated, it gives CASSYSRDWNTIYF.

The rearrangement uses TRBV9 and TRBJ2-5; TRBD2 matches at 16 bases. The J call may not be correct, given that the DNA end is closer to TRBJ2-7. CDR1 and CDR2 (germline): SGDLS, YYNGEE. The CDR3 runs 18 residues. The CDR3 DNA follows: TGTGCCAGCAGCGTAGGCCCGGGACTAGCGGGAGGGGGCTACGAGCAGTACTTC. This gives the protein CASSVGPGLAGGGYEQYF.

This chain uses TRBV29-1 with TRBJ2-7; the match to TRBD1 covers 10 bases. The CDR3 length is 14 residues. The V gene end was trimmed by 6 bases and the J gene end by 2 bases; junction bases not matched to a gene: 7. Germline V gene lookup returns CDR1 SQVTM and CDR2 ANQGSEA. CDR3 DNA: TGCAGCGTCTCACGGGGACAGGGGACCTACGAGCAGTACTTC. Its translation is CSVSRGQGTYEQYF.

The chain is built from TRBV6-5 and TRBJ1-3; D unclear. V was cut by 6 bases and J by 0 bases, with 6 bases left in between. This CDR3 has 13 residues. Germline CDR1 reads MNHEY; CDR2 reads SVGAGI. The CDR3 loop reads CASRSNSGNTIYF. CDR3 nucleotides: TGTGCCAGCAGATCTAACTCTGGAAACACCATATATTTT.

The genes are TRBV19 and TRBJ1-1, with TRBD1 identical over 9 bases. The V segment lost 10 bases and the J segment 0 bases; nucleotides outside the gene matches: 12. Germline V gives CDR1 LNHDA, CDR2 SQIVND (reference sequence). This CDR3 has 16 amino acids. The CDR3: CATIPGQGFMNTEAFF. The CDR3 nucleotides are TGTGCCACTATACCGGGACAGGGCTTCATGAACACTGAAGCTTTCTTT.

The table lists this clone with a count of one. CDR3 in DNA: TGTGCCAGCAGCCAGGGGGCGTGGAATCAGCCCCAGCATTTT. It translates to CASSQGAWNQPQHF. J is TRBJ1-5 and V is TRBV6-1, with 8 bases that match TRBD1. This CDR3 is built from 14 residues. The germline CDR1 and CDR2 sequences are MNHNS and SASEGT. With V trimmed by 6 bases and J by 4 bases, 5 bases remained unmatched.

Concerning this clone: One end of the junction fails to match germline, which may point to a read error. This rearrangement joins TRBV18 to TRBJ2-1, with D possibly TRBD2 on 7 matching bases. The CDR3 has 14 amino acids. Germline V CDR1 and CDR2: KGHSH, LQKENI. The CDR3 sequence is CASSPPRREGDRIF. The CDR3 nucleotides read TGTGCCAGCTCACCACCTCGGAGGGAGGGCGACAGGATCTTC.

The chain combines TRBV15 with TRBJ2-5, with a possible D match to TRBD1 (6 bases). The J call may be wrong; the DNA end is better matched by TRBJ2-7. From germline, CDR1 is LNHNV and CDR2 YYDKDF (reference sequence). CDR3 size: 15 residues. This chain's CDR3 is CATSPDRSRAYEQYF. CDR3 DNA sequence: TGTGCCACCAGCCCCGACAGGTCTCGCGCCTACGAGCAGTACTTC.

The V gene is TRBV28, the J gene TRBJ2-1; tentative D call: TRBD1 (5 bases). CDR3 length equals 17 residues. Germline V CDR1 and CDR2: MDHEN, SYDVKM. V lost 5 bases to trimming and J lost 2 bases, with 19 bases between them. The CDR3 is CASSKIQGSQAYNEQFF. The CDR3, as DNA: TGTGCCAGCAGTAAAATCCAGGGTTCCCAAGCCTACAATGAGCAGTTCTTC.